This T cell receptor beta chain stems from a study of identical twins. A universal primer site was created by template switching, with the cDNA bearing unique molecular identifiers. TCRdb redid the calling of the 5' RACE reads with MiXCR, one entry per CDR3 protein. The sample has 400,000 or so distinct CDR3 sequences; approximately 8.8% are singletons. Germline loops: CDR1 DFQATT, CDR2 SNEGSKA (reference sequence). The germline V and J ends were trimmed by 1 base and 8 bases, with 15 bases remaining between them. This CDR3 spans 14 amino acids. The rearrangement links TRBV20-1 to TRBJ2-4, with D perhaps TRBD1 (5 bases). Source material: naive T cells sorted from blood. This sequence was found in a woman between 50 and 59 years old in good health. As DNA, the CDR3 is TGCAGTGCTAGAGGGTTTAAAGGGGCGGACATTCAGTACTTC. Amino acids: CSARGFKGADIQYF.